A selection of T cell receptor beta chains follows, all from one sample in a study of identical twins. TCRdb reprocessed the 5' RACE reads with MiXCR, giving one entry per CDR3 protein. The table records 1.5 million to 2 million distinct CDR3 sequences, about 31% of them present only once. Sequenced input: cord blood. The receptors originated from a newborn girl in good health. Both conserved end residues are part of each CDR3. A D gene is named only where the DNA matches it firmly. Only some rows state a clone size, as once, few, many or a class for expanded clones.

V gene: TRBV10-1; J gene: TRBJ1-1; D gene: TRBD1; clone size: -; CDR3 protein: CASSDSGQGAVPLMNTEAFF; CDR3 DNA: TGCGCCAGCAGTGATTCGGGACAGGGGGCCGTCCCCCTCATGAACACTGAAGCTTTCTTT
V gene: TRBV6-1; J gene: TRBJ2-3; D gene: -; clone size: -; CDR3 protein: CASSEGLYPQYF; CDR3 DNA: TGTGCCAGCAGTGAGGGACTTTATCCGCAGTATTTT
V gene: TRBV7-9; J gene: TRBJ2-1; D gene: -; clone size: few; CDR3 protein: CASSLVQDNEQFF; CDR3 DNA: TGTGCCAGCAGCTTAGTTCAGGACAATGAGCAGTTCTTC
V gene: TRBV12-3/TRBV12-4; J gene: TRBJ1-1; D gene: -; clone size: few; CDR3 protein: CASRISNTEAFF; CDR3 DNA: TGTGCCAGCAGGATTTCGAACACTGAAGCTTTCTTT
V gene: TRBV20-1; J gene: TRBJ2-7; D gene: TRBD2; clone size: -; CDR3 protein: CSARTGGGSYEQYF; CDR3 DNA: TGCAGTGCTAGGACCGGCGGGGGTTCCTACGAGCAGTACTTC
V gene: TRBV29-1; J gene: TRBJ1-2; D gene: TRBD1; clone size: many; CDR3 protein: CSVTTYRGSNGYTF; CDR3 DNA: TGCAGCGTGACGACCTACAGGGGTTCGAATGGCTACACCTTC
V gene: TRBV30; J gene: TRBJ1-4; D gene: -; clone size: -; CDR3 protein: CAWSVWATTNEKLFF; CDR3 DNA: TGTGCCTGGAGTGTATGGGCAACAACTAATGAAAAACTGTTTTTT
V gene: TRBV10-3; J gene: TRBJ2-2; D gene: TRBD1; clone size: -; CDR3 protein: CAISASGTGNTGELFF; CDR3 DNA: TGTGCCATCAGTGCCTCCGGGACAGGGAACACCGGGGAGCTGTTTTTT
V gene: TRBV29-1; J gene: TRBJ2-7; D gene: TRBD2; clone size: -; CDR3 protein: CSSLWASGGHEQYF; CDR3 DNA: TGCAGCTCACTTTGGGCTAGCGGGGGCCATGAGCAGTACTTC
V gene: TRBV25-1; J gene: TRBJ2-1; D gene: -; clone size: -; CDR3 protein: CASSEGITGEAGRGSHNEQFF; CDR3 DNA: TGTGCCAGCAGCGAAGGCATCACAGGGGAAGCGGGGAGAGGATCCCACAATGAGCAGTTCTTC
V gene: TRBV7-6; J gene: TRBJ2-7; D gene: -; clone size: -; CDR3 protein: CASSFQDSSMWEQYF; CDR3 DNA: TGTGCCAGCAGCTTCCAAGACAGCTCAATGTGGGAGCAGTACTTC
V gene: TRBV4-1; J gene: TRBJ2-2; D gene: -; clone size: -; CDR3 protein: CASQDSPLRELFF; CDR3 DNA: TGCGCCAGCCAGGACTCACCCCTCAGGGAGCTGTTTTTT
V gene: TRBV28; J gene: TRBJ2-1; D gene: TRBD2; clone size: many; CDR3 protein: CASRLAAYNEQFF; CDR3 DNA: TGTGCCAGCAGACTAGCGGCCTACAATGAGCAGTTCTTC
V gene: TRBV4-2; J gene: TRBJ1-5; D gene: TRBD1; clone size: -; CDR3 protein: CASSQGVGQLYSNQPQHF; CDR3 DNA: TGTGCCAGCAGCCAAGGAGTGGGACAGCTGTATAGCAATCAGCCCCAGCATTTT
V gene: TRBV6-5; J gene: TRBJ2-7; D gene: TRBD1; clone size: few; CDR3 protein: CASSYGQGAGYEQYF; CDR3 DNA: TGTGCCAGCAGTTACGGGCAGGGGGCAGGGTACGAGCAGTACTTC
V gene: TRBV20-1; J gene: TRBJ1-6; D gene: TRBD1; clone size: few; CDR3 protein: CSAETGTNSPLHF; CDR3 DNA: TGCAGTGCTGAGACAGGGACCAATTCACCCCTCCACTTT
V gene: TRBV10-2; J gene: TRBJ1-2; D gene: TRBD1; clone size: -; CDR3 protein: CASSPYPGQGRRGYTF; CDR3 DNA: TGCGCCAGCAGCCCCTATCCTGGACAGGGCCGGAGGGGCTACACCTTC
V gene: TRBV27; J gene: TRBJ1-2; D gene: -; clone size: few; CDR3 protein: CASSLLADGYTF; CDR3 DNA: TGTGCCAGCAGTTTATTAGCAGACGGCTACACCTTC
V gene: TRBV2; J gene: TRBJ2-1; D gene: -; clone size: -; CDR3 protein: CASGHTLNEQFF; CDR3 DNA: TGTGCCAGTGGCCACACACTTAATGAGCAGTTCTTC
V gene: TRBV6-6; J gene: TRBJ2-7; D gene: TRBD2; clone size: -; CDR3 protein: CASSYKLAGGPNEQYF; CDR3 DNA: TGTGCCAGCAGTTACAAACTAGCGGGGGGGCCCAACGAGCAGTACTTC
V gene: TRBV18; J gene: TRBJ2-1; D gene: -; clone size: -; CDR3 protein: CASSSGLAGAGEQFF; CDR3 DNA: TGTGCCAGCTCTTCGGGGTTAGCCGGAGCGGGTGAGCAGTTCTTC
V gene: TRBV4-2; J gene: TRBJ1-6; D gene: -; clone size: few; CDR3 protein: CASSQDHRENSPLHF; CDR3 DNA: TGTGCCAGCAGCCAAGATCACAGGGAAAATTCACCCCTCCACTTT
V gene: TRBV5-1; J gene: TRBJ2-2; D gene: TRBD2; clone size: once; CDR3 protein: CASSLSTGGTGELFF; CDR3 DNA: TGCGCCAGCAGCTTGTCTACGGGAGGGACCGGGGAGCTGTTTTTT
V gene: TRBV7-6; J gene: TRBJ2-7; D gene: TRBD1; clone size: -; CDR3 protein: CASSLNLRDRDYEQYF; CDR3 DNA: TGTGCCAGCAGCTTAAATCTCCGTGACAGGGACTACGAGCAGTACTTC
V gene: TRBV5-1; J gene: TRBJ2-2; D gene: TRBD1; clone size: -; CDR3 protein: CASSWTGETGELFF; CDR3 DNA: TGCGCCAGCAGCTGGACAGGGGAGACCGGGGAGCTGTTTTTT
V gene: TRBV2; J gene: TRBJ1-2; D gene: -; clone size: many; CDR3 protein: CASSPGPDYGYTF; CDR3 DNA: TGTGCCAGCAGCCCCGGGCCCGACTATGGCTACACCTTC
V gene: TRBV28; J gene: TRBJ2-7; D gene: TRBD2; clone size: -; CDR3 protein: CASSLLVSGLAGDEQYF; CDR3 DNA: TGTGCCAGCAGTTTATTGGTATCGGGACTAGCGGGAGACGAGCAGTACTTC
V gene: TRBV2; J gene: TRBJ2-7; D gene: TRBD2; clone size: -; CDR3 protein: CALWEGNEQYF; CDR3 DNA: TGTGCCCTGTGGGAGGGGAACGAGCAGTACTTC
V gene: TRBV5-6; J gene: TRBJ2-1; D gene: TRBD2; clone size: -; CDR3 protein: CASSRRTSGNEQFF; CDR3 DNA: TGTGCCAGCAGCCGACGTACTAGCGGCAATGAGCAGTTCTTC
V gene: TRBV13; J gene: TRBJ1-1; D gene: -; clone size: -; CDR3 protein: CASSLGPKAFF; CDR3 DNA: TGTGCCAGCAGCTTAGGCCCAAAAGCTTTCTTT
V gene: TRBV29-1; J gene: TRBJ1-2; D gene: -; clone size: -; CDR3 protein: CSVLAGNYGYTF; CDR3 DNA: TGCAGCGTGTTGGCGGGGAACTATGGCTACACCTTC
V gene: TRBV11-2; J gene: TRBJ2-5; D gene: -; clone size: few; CDR3 protein: CASSLGTVEYF; CDR3 DNA: TGTGCCAGCAGCTTAGGGACAGTGGAGTACTTC
V gene: TRBV7-8; J gene: TRBJ2-3; D gene: -; clone size: -; CDR3 protein: CASSLAYSGSTDTQYF; CDR3 DNA: TGTGCCAGCAGCTTAGCCTATAGCGGTAGCACAGATACGCAGTATTTT
V gene: TRBV21-1; J gene: TRBJ2-4; D gene: -; clone size: -; CDR3 protein: CASSNMGRQGAKNIQYF; CDR3 DNA: TGTGCCAGCAGCAATATGGGGCGACAGGGGGCCAAAAACATTCAGTACTTC
V gene: TRBV4-1; J gene: TRBJ1-1; D gene: TRBD1; clone size: -; CDR3 protein: CASRAPGGTEAFF; CDR3 DNA: TGCGCCAGCAGAGCTCCAGGGGGCACTGAAGCTTTCTTT
V gene: TRBV7-2; J gene: TRBJ2-1; D gene: -; clone size: few; CDR3 protein: CASSLVASHIKGNEQFF; CDR3 DNA: TGTGCCAGCAGCTTAGTTGCCTCCCATATAAAGGGGAATGAGCAGTTCTTC
V gene: TRBV28; J gene: TRBJ2-7; D gene: TRBD1; clone size: -; CDR3 protein: CASSLFSGQGSSYEQYF; CDR3 DNA: TGTGCCAGCAGTTTATTCTCGGGACAGGGGTCTTCCTACGAGCAGTACTTC
V gene: TRBV3-1; J gene: TRBJ2-5; D gene: -; clone size: many; CDR3 protein: CASSQGRRETQYF; CDR3 DNA: TGTGCCAGCAGCCAAGGGAGAAGGGAGACCCAGTACTTC
V gene: TRBV29-1; J gene: TRBJ2-5; D gene: -; clone size: -; CDR3 protein: CSVEDGRKMGNEQYF; CDR3 DNA: TGCAGCGTTGAAGACGGGAGAAAGATGGGAAATGAGCAGTACTTC
V gene: TRBV27; J gene: TRBJ1-1; D gene: -; clone size: -; CDR3 protein: CASSPQHPTGKTEAFF; CDR3 DNA: TGTGCCAGCAGTCCACAACACCCGACGGGGAAGACTGAAGCTTTCTTT
V gene: TRBV27; J gene: TRBJ2-7; D gene: TRBD1; clone size: few; CDR3 protein: CASSLHGTGAYEQYF; CDR3 DNA: TGTGCCAGCAGTCTACACGGGACAGGGGCCTACGAGCAGTACTTC
V gene: TRBV7-2; J gene: TRBJ2-3; D gene: -; clone size: few; CDR3 protein: CASSGANPPDTQYF; CDR3 DNA: TGTGCCAGCAGCGGGGCGAATCCGCCAGATACGCAGTATTTT
V gene: TRBV11-2; J gene: TRBJ1-2; D gene: TRBD1; clone size: few; CDR3 protein: CASSFNRGSYYGYTF; CDR3 DNA: TGTGCCAGCAGTTTCAACAGGGGAAGTTACTATGGCTACACCTTC
V gene: TRBV14; J gene: TRBJ2-1; D gene: TRBD2; clone size: once; CDR3 protein: CASSQARTSKWSSSYNEQFF; CDR3 DNA: TGTGCCAGCAGCCAAGCCCGGACTAGTAAATGGAGTAGCTCCTACAATGAGCAGTTCTTC
V gene: TRBV6-5; J gene: TRBJ2-7; D gene: -; clone size: -; CDR3 protein: CASSYRSGQDEQYF; CDR3 DNA: TGTGCCAGCAGTTACAGATCGGGACAAGACGAGCAGTACTTC
V gene: TRBV27; J gene: TRBJ2-4; D gene: TRBD2; clone size: many; CDR3 protein: CASSWRGRNENIQYF; CDR3 DNA: TGTGCCAGCAGCTGGCGCGGGAGGAACGAAAACATTCAGTACTTC
V gene: TRBV10-3; J gene: TRBJ2-1; D gene: -; clone size: few; CDR3 protein: CATQSGSTTDEQFF; CDR3 DNA: TGTGCCACGCAAAGCGGGTCGACAACCGATGAGCAGTTCTTC
V gene: TRBV2; J gene: TRBJ2-2; D gene: -; clone size: -; CDR3 protein: CASSEQTGGELFF; CDR3 DNA: TGTGCCAGCAGTGAACAGACCGGCGGGGAGCTGTTTTTT
V gene: TRBV28; J gene: TRBJ1-6; D gene: TRBD1; clone size: few; CDR3 protein: CASSPPGTDYLNSPLHF; CDR3 DNA: TGTGCCAGCAGTCCCCCCGGGACAGATTACCTTAATTCACCCCTCCACTTT
V gene: TRBV12-3/TRBV12-4; J gene: TRBJ2-1; D gene: TRBD1; clone size: few; CDR3 protein: CASLQGGYNEQFF; CDR3 DNA: TGTGCCAGCCTACAGGGGGGCTACAATGAGCAGTTCTTC
V gene: TRBV6-1; J gene: TRBJ2-2; D gene: -; clone size: -; CDR3 protein: CASSEATSLNTGELFF; CDR3 DNA: TGTGCCAGCAGTGAAGCTACTAGCCTGAACACCGGGGAGCTGTTTTTT
V gene: TRBV24-1; J gene: TRBJ2-3; D gene: TRBD2; clone size: -; CDR3 protein: CATSDPRRGGGDTQYF; CDR3 DNA: TGTGCCACCAGTGATCCACGGCGGGGCGGGGGGGATACGCAGTATTTT
V gene: TRBV7-2; J gene: TRBJ2-5; D gene: -; clone size: -; CDR3 protein: CASSLRLGKTQYF; CDR3 DNA: TGTGCCAGCAGTTTGAGACTAGGAAAGACCCAGTACTTC
V gene: TRBV30; J gene: TRBJ2-7; D gene: -; clone size: few; CDR3 protein: CAWRQGGYEQYF; CDR3 DNA: TGTGCCTGGAGACAGGGAGGCTACGAGCAGTACTTC
V gene: TRBV18; J gene: TRBJ1-6; D gene: TRBD1; clone size: many; CDR3 protein: CASSPDRGSYNSPLHF; CDR3 DNA: TGTGCCAGCAGCCCCGACAGGGGCTCCTATAATTCACCCCTCCACTTT
V gene: TRBV4-1; J gene: TRBJ1-6; D gene: -; clone size: -; CDR3 protein: CASSRYPGSPLHF; CDR3 DNA: TGCGCCAGCAGCCGATATCCAGGGTCACCCCTCCACTTT
V gene: TRBV20-1; J gene: TRBJ1-5; D gene: -; clone size: -; CDR3 protein: CSASIDSNQPQHF; CDR3 DNA: TGCAGTGCTTCGATTGATAGCAATCAGCCCCAGCATTTT